One sample yielded the 4 T cell receptor beta chains listed below, sequenced in a study of T-cell memory formation after mild COVID-19. TCRdb processed the 5' RACE reads anew with MiXCR; each CDR3 protein has one entry. The top ten hold about a fifth of the sample, which has more than 300,000 distinct CDR3 sequences, roughly 13% seen once. Sequencing was carried out using PBMCs or a T cell subset sorted from them (not recorded which). These receptors originate from a man younger than 35 who had mild COVID-19 (a few samples of this study predate the infection). Cell type and time point are not known.

As DNA, the CDR3 is TGTGCCAGCAGCTTCGTAGACCCCAGTGAGCAGTTCTTC. This encodes CASSFVDPSEQFF. This chain connects TRBV5-4 to TRBJ2-1; no definite D call. Trimming took 2 bases from V and 9 from J, leaving 12 bases between them. From germline, CDR1 is SGHNT and CDR2 YYREEE (reference sequence). This CDR3 contains 13 residues. The whole variable domain, remainder taken from reference TRBV5-4 and TRBJ2-1, is ETGVTQSPTHLIKTRGQQVTLRCSSQSGHNTVSWYQQALGQGPQFIFQYYREEENGRGNFPPRFSGLQFPNYSSELNVNALELDDSALYLCASSFVDPSEQFFGPGTRLTVL.

This rearrangement joins TRBV20-1 to TRBJ2-1; TRBD2 aligns across 7 bases. The CDR3 contains 15 residues. Germline loops: CDR1 DFQATT, CDR2 SNEGSKA (reference sequence). J gave up 5 bases and V 0 bases, and 7 bases lay outside the gene matches. CDR3 sequence (DNA): TGCAGTGCTAGAGATCTCTTAGCGGGCAACAATGAGCAGTTCTTC. Protein: CSARDLLAGNNEQFF.

The chain combines TRBV5-1 with TRBJ2-3; D ambiguous. The CDR3 loop spans 14 amino acids. The V end lost 2 bases, the J end lost 5 bases, and 12 bases lay between the germline ends. CDR1 is SGHRS, CDR2 YFSETQ, per germline. This CDR3 reads CASSLRASEDTQYF. The CDR3 nucleotides read TGCGCCAGCAGCTTACGCGCGAGCGAAGATACGCAGTATTTT.

The genes are TRBV6-6 and TRBJ1-2; a possible D gene is TRBD1 (5 bases). The germline gives CDR1 MNHNY, CDR2 SVGAGI (reference sequence). This CDR3 spans 11 amino acids. Trimming cost V 6 bases and J 5 bases, with 7 bases left between them. The CDR3 spells CASSRAYGYTF. DNA for the CDR3: TGTGCCAGCAGCAGGGCGTATGGCTACACCTTC.